The 18 T cell receptor beta chains below come from one sample, sequenced in a study of TIL therapy for anti-PD-1-resistant metastatic lung cancer. Time point denoted: pre-treatment sample, taken before nivolumab and TIL therapy. The libraries were made with immunoSEQ v3. The repertoire was sequenced with immunoSEQ multiplex PCR; TCRdb's copy has only in-frame clones and lacks some. Of approximately 45,000 clones listed, around 79% are singletons. Sequenced material: blood, taken at baseline. These receptors were collected from a man aged 65 to 85 with non-small cell lung cancer.

This clone was recorded only once. The chain uses TRBV21-1 and TRBJ2-1; the table's D gene call, TRBD2, was not cross checked with the DNA. TRBV21-1 counts as a pseudogene. CDR3 size: 19 residues. CDR3 amino acids: CASSKETDRDYNINNEQFF. CDR3 nucleotide sequence: TGTGCCAGCAGCAAAGAAACAGACCGGGACTACAACATCAACAATGAGCAGTTCTTC.

The chain is built from TRBV9 and TRBJ2-5; no firm D call. The CDR3 extends over 15 amino acids. CDR1 and CDR2 (germline): SGDLS, YYNGEE. V was trimmed by 0 bases and J by 2 bases, leaving 11 bases between them. The chain's CDR3 is CASSVGLNRQETQYF. CDR3 bases: TGTGCCAGCAGCGTAGGCCTTAACCGTCAAGAGACCCAGTACTTC.

This chain links TRBV5-1 with TRBJ2-3, with 8 bases matching TRBD2. Trimming cost V 0 bases and J 5 bases; bases outside gene matches: 11. The V gene's germline CDR1 is SGHRS and CDR2 YFSETQ. The length of the CDR3 is 17 residues. CDR3 residues: CASSLAGLAGNVDTQYF. The CDR3 nucleotides read TGCGCCAGCAGCTTGGCAGGTCTAGCGGGTAATGTAGATACGCAGTATTTT.

The chain joins TRBV4-2 to TRBJ2-7, with 16 bases identical to TRBD2. V lost 2 bases and J lost 3; bases outside the gene matches: 4. Per the germline V gene, CDR1 is LGHNA and CDR2 is YNFKEQ. The CDR3 extends over 17 amino acids. CDR3 nucleotide sequence: TGTGCCAGCAGCCAATACGGGACTAGCGGGGGGGTCTACGAGCAGTACTTC. The encoded protein is CASSQYGTSGGVYEQYF.

The J gene is TRBJ2-1, the V gene TRBV6-1; 8 bases line up with TRBD2. The CDR3 extends over 15 amino acids. Per germline, CDR1 MNHNS and CDR2 SASEGT. J lost 7 bases, V lost 3 bases, and 8 bases had no gene match. The CDR3 sequence: CASSDVSGTVNEQFF. CDR3 nucleotide sequence: TGTGCCAGCAGTGATGTTAGCGGGACGGTTAATGAGCAGTTCTTC.

The rearrangement joins TRBV19 to TRBJ1-2; TRBD1 matches 8 bases. The length of the CDR3 is 18 residues. The J segment lost 2 bases and the V segment lost 4 bases, leaving 15 bases of the junction unmatched. Germline-derived CDR1 and CDR2 are LNHDA and SQIVND (reference sequence). The CDR3 DNA sequence: TGTGCCAGTAGTAACCTTCCCGGGACAGGCCACCTCAACTATGGCTACACCTTC. Translated, it gives CASSNLPGTGHLNYGYTF.

The rearrangement joins TRBV7-8 to TRBJ2-2; D call uncertain. CDR1 and CDR2 (germline): SGHVS, FQNEAQ. There are 16 residues in the CDR3. V was shortened by 1 base and J by 1 base, with 10 bases between the two germline ends. CDR3 bases: TGTGCCAGCAGCTTAGGGAACCTAAAGAACACCGGGGAGCTGTTTTTT. Translated: CASSLGNLKNTGELFF.

The chain couples TRBV19 to TRBJ2-1, with 9 bases aligning to TRBD2. V shed 3 bases, J shed 7 bases, and the junction held 7 bases outside the gene matches. This CDR3 region has 15 residues. The germline V gene has CDR1 LNHDA and CDR2 SQIVND (reference sequence). The CDR3, as DNA: TGTGCCAGTAGTATCGGGACTAGCCTTCGGAATGAGCAGTTCTTC. This translates into CASSIGTSLRNEQFF.

The V call is TRBV11-3, the J call TRBJ2-1, with 8 bases aligning to TRBD2. Germline CDR1 reads SGHNT; CDR2 reads YENEEA. The length of the CDR3 is 17 residues. The V segment lost 0 bases and the J segment 7 bases; nucleotides outside the gene matches: 11. DNA of the CDR3: TGTGCCAGCAGCTTAGATCTAGGGGTTAGCGGGATAAATGAGCAGTTCTTC. As protein: CASSLDLGVSGINEQFF. The full variable domain, in which reference TRBV11-3 and TRBJ2-1 provide the parts outside the CDR3, is EAGVVQSPRYKIIEKKQPVAFWCNPISGHNTLYWYLQNLGQGPELLIRYENEEAVDDSQLPKDRFSAERLKGVDSTLKIQPAELGDSAVYLCASSLDLGVSGINEQFFGPGTRLTVL.

This clone was detected once. The chain carries TRBV9 and TRBJ2-1, with 10 bases lining up with TRBD2. This CDR3 is built from 16 residues. The junction had 6 bases not matched to a gene; V was cut back by 1 base and J by 5 bases. Germline lookup yields CDR1 SGDLS and CDR2 YYNGEE. The CDR3 region is CASSVLGTSANNEQFF. CDR3 bases: TGTGCCAGCAGCGTATTGGGGACTAGCGCTAACAATGAGCAGTTCTTC.

The J gene is TRBJ2-1, the V gene TRBV7-2, with TRBD1 identical over 12 bases. V dropped 1 base and J dropped 7; count of bases not matched to a gene: 11. This CDR3 comprises 18 residues. Germline loops: CDR1 SGHTA, CDR2 FQGNSA. CDR3 sequence reads: CASSLVASGQGARNEQFF. CDR3 nucleotide sequence: TGTGCCAGCAGCTTAGTAGCGTCGGGACAGGGGGCGCGGAATGAGCAGTTCTTC.

This chain connects TRBV6-5 to TRBJ1-2; a possible D gene is TRBD1 (5 bases). With 0 bases removed from V and 9 bases from J, the gap between germline ends came to 8 bases. The CDR3 has 12 residues. Germline V gene lookup returns CDR1 MNHEY and CDR2 SVGAGI. The CDR3 DNA reads TGTGCCAGCAGTTACTCGGGGGTTAGCTACACCTTC. It yields the protein CASSYSGVSYTF.

V and J are TRBV15 and TRBJ2-2, with no clear D. V lost 1 base and J 6 bases, leaving 15 bases between the germline ends. This CDR3 region has 16 residues. Germline values: CDR1 LNHNV, CDR2 YYDKDF (reference sequence). The CDR3 reads CATSRVYPEISGELFF. The DNA for the CDR3 is TGTGCCACCAGCAGAGTTTATCCCGAGATATCCGGGGAGCTGTTTTTT. The full variable domain, rest sourced from reference TRBV15 and TRBJ2-2, is DAMVIQNPRYQVTQFGKPVTLSCSQTLNHNVMYWYQQKSSQAPKLLFHYYDKDFNNEADTPDNFQSRRPNTSFCFLDIRSPGLGDTAMYLCATSRVYPEISGELFFGEGSRLTVL.

The V call is TRBV2, the J call TRBJ2-2; D may be TRBD1 (7 bases). Germline loops: CDR1 SNHLY, CDR2 FYNNEI. V dropped 2 bases and J dropped 3 bases, with 13 bases sitting between them. The length of the CDR3 is 16 residues. The CDR3 loop reads CASSERVRGDTGELFF. CDR3 bases: TGTGCCAGCAGTGAACGCGTCAGGGGGGACACCGGGGAGCTGTTTTTT.

This chain links TRBV28 with TRBJ2-7, with 7 bases fitting TRBD2. The CDR3 extends over 10 amino acids. J was trimmed by 5 bases and V by 8 bases; bases with no gene match: 0. Germline V gives CDR1 MDHEN, CDR2 SYDVKM. The CDR3: CASGRDEQYF. The DNA of the CDR3 is TGTGCCAGCGGGAGGGACGAGCAGTACTTC.

This chain joins TRBV5-4 and TRBJ1-1, with D perhaps TRBD1 (5 bases). CDR1 is SGHNT, CDR2 YYREEE, per germline (reference sequence). This CDR3 has 19 residues. V lost 4 bases and J 3 bases, leaving 28 bases between the germline ends. CDR3: CASSPLGLLQDLSHTEAFF. DNA of the CDR3: TGTGCCAGCAGCCCTTTGGGACTCTTACAGGATTTGTCCCACACTGAAGCTTTCTTT.

The chain carries TRBV7-9 and TRBJ1-4; D is unclear. The CDR3 spans 14 residues. Trimming shortened V by 6 bases and J by 7 bases, and 15 bases separated the two germline ends. Germline V gene lookup returns CDR1 SEHNR and CDR2 FQNEAQ (reference sequence). The CDR3 sequence is CASSSSEVGEKLFF. DNA for the CDR3: TGTGCCAGCAGTAGTTCCGAAGTTGGTGAAAAACTGTTTTTT.

This clone was counted a single time. The rearrangement links TRBV19 to TRBJ2-2; tentative D call: TRBD2 (5 bases). Trimming pared 7 bases from V and 6 bases from J, leaving 18 bases between. CDR3 size: 15 residues. CDR1 and CDR2 from the germline V gene are LNHDA and SQIVND (reference sequence). The CDR3 coding sequence is TGTGCCAGTACTTTTCGTCGGGGATGGTCCGGGGAGCTGTTTTTT. Encoded protein: CASTFRRGWSGELFF.